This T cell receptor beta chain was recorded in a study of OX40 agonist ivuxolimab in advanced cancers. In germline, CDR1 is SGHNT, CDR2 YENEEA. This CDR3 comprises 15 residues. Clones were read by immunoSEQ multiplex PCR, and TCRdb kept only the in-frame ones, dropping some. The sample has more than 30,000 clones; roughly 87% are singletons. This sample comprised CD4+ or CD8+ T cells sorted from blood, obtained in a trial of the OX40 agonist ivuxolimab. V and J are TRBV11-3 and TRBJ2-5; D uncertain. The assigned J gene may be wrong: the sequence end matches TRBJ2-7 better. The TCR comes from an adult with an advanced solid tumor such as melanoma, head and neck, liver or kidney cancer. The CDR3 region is CASSLDGPSSYEQYF. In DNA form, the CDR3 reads TGTGCCAGCAGCTTAGATGGACCGAGCTCCTACGAGCAGTACTTC.